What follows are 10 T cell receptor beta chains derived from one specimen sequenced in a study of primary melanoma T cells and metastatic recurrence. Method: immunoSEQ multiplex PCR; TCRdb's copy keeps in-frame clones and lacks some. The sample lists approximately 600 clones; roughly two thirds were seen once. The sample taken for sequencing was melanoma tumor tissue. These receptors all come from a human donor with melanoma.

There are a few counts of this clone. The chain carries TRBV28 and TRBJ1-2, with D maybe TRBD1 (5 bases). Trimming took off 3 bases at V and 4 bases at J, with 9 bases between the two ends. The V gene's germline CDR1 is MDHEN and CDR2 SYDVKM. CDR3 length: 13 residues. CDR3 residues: CASSFTGTYGYTF. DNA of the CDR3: TGTGCCAGCAGTTTTACTGGGACCTATGGCTACACCTTC.

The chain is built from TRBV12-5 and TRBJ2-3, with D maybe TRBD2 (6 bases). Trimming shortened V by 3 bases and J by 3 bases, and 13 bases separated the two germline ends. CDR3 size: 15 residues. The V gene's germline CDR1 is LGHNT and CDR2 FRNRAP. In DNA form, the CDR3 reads TGTGCTAGTGGTTTAGCTAGCGCTGGAACAGATACGCAGTATTTT. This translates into CASGLASAGTDTQYF.

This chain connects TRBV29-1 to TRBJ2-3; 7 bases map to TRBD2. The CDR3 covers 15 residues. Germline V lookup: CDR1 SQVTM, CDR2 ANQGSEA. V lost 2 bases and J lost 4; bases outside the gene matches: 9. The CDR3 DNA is TGCAGCGTTGAACCCCACAGCGGGGCCGCAGATACGCAGTATTTT. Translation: CSVEPHSGAADTQYF.

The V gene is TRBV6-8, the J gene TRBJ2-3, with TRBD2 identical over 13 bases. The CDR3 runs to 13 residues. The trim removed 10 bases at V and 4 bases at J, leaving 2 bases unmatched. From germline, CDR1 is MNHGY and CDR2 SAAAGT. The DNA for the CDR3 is TGTGCCATCGGACTAGCGGGAGCAGATACGCAGTATTTT. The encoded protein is CAIGLAGADTQYF.

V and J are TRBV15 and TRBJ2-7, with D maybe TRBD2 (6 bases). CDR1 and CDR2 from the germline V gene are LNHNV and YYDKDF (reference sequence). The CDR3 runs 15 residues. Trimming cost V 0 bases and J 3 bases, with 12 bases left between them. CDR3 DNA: TGTGCCACCAGCAGAGATGGGGGACTTGGCTACGAGCAGTACTTC. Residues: CATSRDGGLGYEQYF.

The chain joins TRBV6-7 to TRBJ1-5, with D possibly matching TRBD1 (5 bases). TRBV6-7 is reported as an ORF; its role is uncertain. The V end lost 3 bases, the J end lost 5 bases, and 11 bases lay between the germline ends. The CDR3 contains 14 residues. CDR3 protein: CASSYRGGYQPQHF. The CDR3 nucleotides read TGTGCCAGCAGTTATAGGGGAGGGTATCAGCCCCAGCATTTT.

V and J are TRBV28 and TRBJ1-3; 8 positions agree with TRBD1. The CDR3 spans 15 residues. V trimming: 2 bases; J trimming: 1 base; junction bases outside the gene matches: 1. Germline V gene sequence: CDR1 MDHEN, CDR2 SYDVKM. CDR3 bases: TGTGCCAGCAGTTTACACAGGGGGTCTGGAAACACCATATATTTT. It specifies CASSLHRGSGNTIYF. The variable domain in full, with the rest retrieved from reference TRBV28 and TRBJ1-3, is DVKVTQSSRYLVKRTGEKVFLECVQDMDHENMFWYRQDPGLGLRLIYFSYDVKMKEKGDIPEGYSVSREKKERFSLILESASTNQTSMYLCASSLHRGSGNTIYFGEGSWLTVV.

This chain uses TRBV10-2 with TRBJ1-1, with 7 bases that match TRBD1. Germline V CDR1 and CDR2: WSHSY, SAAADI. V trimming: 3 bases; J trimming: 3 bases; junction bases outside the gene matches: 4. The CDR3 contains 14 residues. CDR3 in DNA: TGCGCCAGCAGTGACCAGGGGGAGGACACTGAAGCTTTCTTT. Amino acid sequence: CASSDQGEDTEAFF.

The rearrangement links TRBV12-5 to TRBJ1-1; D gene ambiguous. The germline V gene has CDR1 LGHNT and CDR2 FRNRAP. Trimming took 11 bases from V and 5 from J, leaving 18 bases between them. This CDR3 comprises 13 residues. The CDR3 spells CALQSPWRTEAFF. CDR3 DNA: TGTGCTCTACAATCTCCCTGGAGGACTGAAGCTTTCTTT.

CDR3 region: CASSIVRGHEQYF. CDR3 in DNA: TGTGCCAGTAGTATCGTCAGGGGACACGAGCAGTACTTC. The V call is TRBV19, the J call TRBJ2-7; possibly TRBD1 for D (6 bases). The V end was cut by 3 bases, the J end by 5 bases, with 11 bases between. Germline lookup yields CDR1 LNHDA and CDR2 SQIVND (reference sequence). There are 13 residues in the CDR3.